Below are 17 T cell receptor beta chains sequenced from a single sample in a study of monozygotic twins with inflammatory bowel disease. TCRdb reanalyzed the 5' RACE reads and collapses them to one entry per CDR3 protein, without DNA. The table lists about 380,000 distinct CDR3 sequences, with approximately 2.8% in the top ten. The sequenced material came from blood. These receptors all come from a human donor with ulcerative colitis or Crohn's disease, or a healthy co-twin of an affected twin (not recorded which).

The gene calls are TRBV29-1 and TRBJ2-7; TCRdb picks TRBD1, but there is no DNA to check that call. This CDR3 region has 18 residues. Germline values: CDR1 SQVTM, CDR2 ANQGSEA. Here the CDR3 reads CSAFKYGQGLLFTYEQYF.

The V gene is TRBV7-2, the J gene TRBJ1-2; TCRdb reports TRBD1, a call that lacks DNA to check it against. Per germline, CDR1 SGHTA and CDR2 FQGNSA. This CDR3 comprises 15 residues. The CDR3 spells CASSLATGLGYGYTF.

J is TRBJ2-3 and V is TRBV18. Germline V gene sequence: CDR1 KGHSH, CDR2 LQKENI. The CDR3 sequence is 13 residues long. CDR3 loop: CASSPPGTDTQYF.

V is TRBV4-3 and J is TRBJ2-1; TCRdb gives TRBD1 as the D gene, but with no DNA this cannot be confirmed. This CDR3 contains 15 residues. Germline-derived CDR1 and CDR2 are LGHNA and YSLEER. The chain's CDR3 is CASSQLTGGSNEQFF.

CDR3 loop: CASSEYSAVNYGYTF. The V and J genes are TRBV6-1 and TRBJ1-2. This CDR3 contains 15 residues. The germline gives CDR1 MNHNS, CDR2 SASEGT.

This sequence joins TRBV7-8 and TRBJ2-1; TCRdb designates TRBD1, a call that cannot be tested without DNA. Germline V CDR1 and CDR2: SGHVS, FQNEAQ. This CDR3 spans 14 amino acids. CDR3 sequence: CASYMPGRSNEQFF.

The rearrangement links TRBV24-1 to TRBJ2-7; TCRdb selects TRBD1, and the lack of DNA leaves this call unchecked. Germline V gene sequence: CDR1 KGHDR, CDR2 SFDVKD. The CDR3 has 17 residues. CDR3 loop: CATSDPSRGTGTYEQYF.

The rearrangement links TRBV7-2 to TRBJ2-7. Germline loops: CDR1 SGHTA, CDR2 FQGNSA. The CDR3 has 14 amino acids. The CDR3 sequence is CASSLSWGSYEQYF. The whole variable domain, filled in from reference TRBV7-2 and TRBJ2-7, reads GAGVSQSPSNKVTEKGKDVELRCDPISGHTALYWYRQSLGQGLEFLIYFQGNSAPDKSGLPSDRFSAERTGGSVSTLTIQRTQQEDSAVYLCASSLSWGSYEQYFGPGTRLTVT.

The chain combines TRBV2 with TRBJ1-1. This CDR3 region has 13 residues. Germline-derived CDR1 and CDR2 are SNHLY and FYNNEI. The CDR3 is CASSDPLNTEAFF.

This rearrangement joins TRBV5-1 to TRBJ2-5; as DNA is missing, the TRBD1 call by TCRdb cannot be tested. The CDR3 is 15 residues long. CDR1 and CDR2 from the germline V gene are SGHRS and YFSETQ. CDR3: CASSLRDRSQETQYF. Full variable domain (missing parts from reference TRBV5-1 and TRBJ2-5): KAGVTQTPRYLIKTRGQQVTLSCSPISGHRSVSWYQQTPGQGLQFLFEYFSETQRNKGNFPGRFSGRQFSNSRSEMNVSTLELGDSALYLCASSLRDRSQETQYFGPGTRLLVL.

The rearrangement links TRBV7-3 to TRBJ1-2; TCRdb returns TRBD1, unconfirmable since there is no DNA. Looked up from germline, CDR1 is SGHTA and CDR2 is FQGTGA. This CDR3 is 13 amino acids long. This CDR3 is CANREGAAYGYTF.

The chain couples TRBV20-1 to TRBJ2-1; TCRdb's D call of TRBD2 is untestable without DNA. This CDR3 spans 18 amino acids. Per the germline V gene, CDR1 is DFQATT and CDR2 is SNEGSKA (reference sequence). The CDR3 sequence is CSARGGGMGLAVYNEQFF.

This chain joins TRBV12-3 or TRBV12-4 and TRBJ1-5; TCRdb's assignment of TRBD1 cannot be checked, as there is no DNA. The length of the CDR3 is 17 residues. CDR3: CASSLDERGTWGQPQHF.

This chain uses TRBV7-3 with TRBJ2-7. The CDR3 covers 14 residues. Germline V gives CDR1 SGHTA, CDR2 FQGTGA. CDR3 residues: CASSPQPFTGEQYF.

The chain joins TRBV18 to TRBJ2-7; the TRBD1 assignment by TCRdb is unverifiable without DNA. The CDR3 is 13 residues long. Germline CDR1 reads KGHSH; CDR2 reads LQKENI. CDR3 sequence: CASSRDSTDEQYF.

The J gene is TRBJ2-1, the V gene TRBV5-1; TCRdb's assignment of TRBD2 cannot be checked, as there is no DNA. The CDR3 extends over 18 amino acids. Per the germline V gene, CDR1 is SGHRS and CDR2 is YFSETQ. The CDR3 reads CASSLGLAGGTYYNEQFF.

The rearrangement links TRBV3-1 to TRBJ1-2. The CDR3 runs 19 residues. The germline V gene has CDR1 LGHDT and CDR2 YNNKEL (reference sequence). CDR3 protein: CASIRLFRKGRGRSYGYTF.